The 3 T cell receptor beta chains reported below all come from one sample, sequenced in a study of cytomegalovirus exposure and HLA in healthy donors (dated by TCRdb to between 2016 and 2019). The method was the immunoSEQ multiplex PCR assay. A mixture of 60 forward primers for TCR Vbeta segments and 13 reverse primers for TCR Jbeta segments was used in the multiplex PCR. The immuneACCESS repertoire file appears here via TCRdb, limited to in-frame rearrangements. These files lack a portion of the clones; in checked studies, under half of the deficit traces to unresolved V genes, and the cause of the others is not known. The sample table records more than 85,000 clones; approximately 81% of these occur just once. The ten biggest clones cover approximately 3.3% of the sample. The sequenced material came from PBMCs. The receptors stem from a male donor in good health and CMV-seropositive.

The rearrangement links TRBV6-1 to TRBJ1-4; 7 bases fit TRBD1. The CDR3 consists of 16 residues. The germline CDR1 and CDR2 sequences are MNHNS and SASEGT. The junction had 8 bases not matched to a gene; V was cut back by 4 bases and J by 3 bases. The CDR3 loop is CASSGYLTGPNEKLFF. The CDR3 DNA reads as TGTGCCAGCAGTGGCTATCTGACAGGGCCTAATGAAAAACTGTTTTTT.

CDR3 residues: CASSFGIGLAGARVETQYF. The CDR3 DNA sequence: TGTGCCAGCAGCTTTGGTATAGGACTAGCGGGGGCCCGAGTGGAGACCCAGTACTTC. The V call is TRBV7-9, the J call TRBJ2-5; 13 bases are shared with TRBD2. Germline V gene sequence: CDR1 SEHNR, CDR2 FQNEAQ (reference sequence). After removal of 3 bases from V and 5 bases from J, the junction contained 15 bases not matched to a gene. The CDR3 runs to 19 residues.

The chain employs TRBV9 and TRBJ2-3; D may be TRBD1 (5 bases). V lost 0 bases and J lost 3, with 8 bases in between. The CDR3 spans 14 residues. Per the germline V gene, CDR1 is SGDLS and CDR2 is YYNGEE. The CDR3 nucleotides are TGTGCCAGCAGCGTAGCTCAGGGAACAGATACGCAGTATTTT. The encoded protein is CASSVAQGTDTQYF.